A single sample gave rise to the 19 T cell receptor beta chains below, sequenced in a study of cytomegalovirus exposure and HLA in healthy donors. PCR employed 60 Vbeta and 13 Jbeta primers. Sequenced by immunoSEQ multiplex PCR; TCRdb stores in-frame clones only, minus some. The data contain some 150,000 clones, roughly three quarters of them seen just once; the ten biggest clones take up roughly 1.4%. The source material was PBMCs. Every receptor here comes from a man in his sixties in good health and CMV-seronegative.

This sequence joins TRBV5-1 and TRBJ2-5; D is possibly TRBD1 (6 bases). Germline V CDR1 and CDR2: SGHRS, YFSETQ. Trimming took 5 bases from V and 7 from J, leaving 15 bases between them. This CDR3 has 13 residues. CDR3: CASSQGKEATQYF. In DNA, the CDR3 is TGCGCCAGCAGTCAGGGGAAGGAGGCGACCCAGTACTTC.

The genes are TRBV7-2 and TRBJ1-5; D ambiguous. Germline-derived CDR1 and CDR2 are SGHTA and FQGNSA. This CDR3 contains 13 residues. V lost 1 base to trimming and J lost 5 bases, with 6 bases between them. The CDR3 DNA reads as TGTGCCAGCAGCTTAGGGCGGGATCAGCCCCAGCATTTT. It encodes CASSLGRDQPQHF.

The chain couples TRBV7-6 to TRBJ2-7; 7 bases align to TRBD1. After removal of 5 bases from V and 6 bases from J, the junction contained 7 bases not matched to a gene. Germline loops: CDR1 SGHVS, CDR2 FNYEAQ. The CDR3 runs 13 residues. DNA for the CDR3: TGTGCCAGCAGCCGGGCAGGGGGAACCGAGCAGTACTTC. This encodes CASSRAGGTEQYF.

The chain has TRBV27 and TRBJ2-7; D ambiguous. V lost 2 bases and J 6 bases, leaving 14 bases between the germline ends. Germline V gene sequence: CDR1 MNHEY, CDR2 SMNVEV (reference sequence). The CDR3 has 14 amino acids. This CDR3 reads CASSLIGASGEQYF. The CDR3 DNA is TGTGCCAGCAGTTTAATTGGAGCCTCGGGCGAGCAGTACTTC.

By proportion, this clone is large. The chain links TRBV6-4 to TRBJ2-3, with TRBD2 matching over 9 bases. J lost 1 base, V lost 4 bases, and 0 bases had no gene match. From germline, CDR1 is MRHNA and CDR2 SNTAGT. The CDR3 covers 14 residues. DNA for the CDR3: TGTGCCAGCAGTGCTAGCGGGGGCACAGATACGCAGTATTTT. Translating it yields CASSASGGTDTQYF.

The V gene is TRBV14, the J gene TRBJ2-7; TRBD1 is a possible D gene (5 bases). This CDR3 contains 16 residues. V lost 0 bases and J lost 3, with 15 bases in between. Germline lookup yields CDR1 SGHDN and CDR2 FVKESK. The CDR3 bases are TGTGCCAGCAGCCAAGAAGGTCAGGGTCCGTACTACGAGCAGTACTTC. Encoded protein: CASSQEGQGPYYEQYF.

Note on this clone: An end of the junction does not agree with germline; a read error may underlie this. The rearrangement joins TRBV7-9 to TRBJ2-7; 9 bases align to TRBD2. The CDR3 extends over 19 amino acids. The germline gives CDR1 SEHNR, CDR2 FQNEAQ (reference sequence). The CDR3 sequence: CSSSPQAGGSSIPDYEQYF. The CDR3 DNA follows: TGTTCCAGCAGCCCGCAAGCGGGGGGATCTTCAATCCCCGACTACGAGCAGTACTTC.

The chain employs TRBV23-1 and TRBJ1-5, with D possibly being TRBD1 (5 bases). TRBV23-1 is assigned to the ORF class and has an uncertain function. The V end lost 0 bases, the J end lost 3 bases, and 12 bases lay between the germline ends. This CDR3 has 16 residues. This CDR3 is CASSQSIRDSNQPQHF. DNA of the CDR3: TGCGCCAGCAGTCAATCGATCAGGGACTCCAATCAGCCCCAGCATTTT.

This sequence joins TRBV28 and TRBJ1-3, with D tentatively TRBD1 (5 bases). This CDR3 has 16 residues. The V gene lost 4 bases and the J gene lost 0 bases, with 13 bases spanning the gap. CDR1 is MDHEN and CDR2 is SYDVKM in the germline V gene. The CDR3 loop reads CASSSGGQGSGNTIYF. CDR3 coding DNA: TGTGCCAGCAGTTCCGGCGGTCAGGGCTCTGGAAACACCATATATTTT.

The gene calls are TRBV5-1 and TRBJ2-3; D possibly corresponds to TRBD2 (6 bases). Germline assignment: CDR1 SGHRS and CDR2 YFSETQ. V gave up 0 bases and J gave up 4 bases, with 9 bases separating them. The CDR3 runs to 14 residues. The CDR3: CASSLAEGSDTQYF. The CDR3 bases are TGCGCCAGCAGCTTGGCGGAGGGCTCAGATACGCAGTATTTT.

The CDR3 spells CASSLHFQGNQPQHF. In nucleotides, the CDR3 is TGTGCCAGCAGCTTACATTTCCAGGGCAATCAGCCCCAGCATTTT. The chain recombines TRBV7-8 with TRBJ1-5; D gene unclear. V lost 2 bases to trimming and J lost 2 bases, with 10 bases between them. Looked up from germline, CDR1 is SGHVS and CDR2 is FQNEAQ. There are 15 residues in the CDR3.

The rearrangement joins TRBV6-1 to TRBJ2-4; 7 nucleotides align to TRBD1. V lost 1 base, J lost 8 bases, and 11 bases stayed unmatched. Germline V gene data show CDR1 as MNHNS and CDR2 as SASEGT. CDR3 length equals 16 residues. The CDR3 region is CASSEVGKGARDIQYF. CDR3 nucleotide sequence: TGTGCCAGCAGTGAAGTTGGCAAGGGGGCGAGGGACATTCAGTACTTC.

This sequence joins TRBV5-4 and TRBJ2-5, with 9 positions matching TRBD1. CDR1 is SGHNT and CDR2 is YYREEE in the germline V gene (reference sequence). With 4 bases clipped from V and 3 bases from J, the junction kept 4 bases outside the gene matches. The CDR3 is made up of 14 amino acids. The CDR3, as DNA: TGTGCCAGCAGCCAGGACAGGGGTGAAGAGACCCAGTACTTC. Translated, it gives CASSQDRGEETQYF.

The rearrangement joins TRBV5-1 to TRBJ2-3; TRBD2 matches 7 bases. After removal of 0 bases from V and 6 bases from J, the junction contained 7 bases not matched to a gene. CDR3 length: 15 amino acids. The V gene's germline CDR1 is SGHRS and CDR2 YFSETQ. The CDR3 is CASSLEGRDGDTQYF. The DNA for the CDR3 is TGCGCCAGCAGCTTGGAGGGGAGGGATGGGGATACGCAGTATTTT.

This rearrangement joins TRBV19 to TRBJ1-3, with D perhaps TRBD1 (6 bases). Germline values: CDR1 LNHDA, CDR2 SQIVND (reference sequence). The CDR3 runs 15 residues. The ends were cut back, 7 bases at V and 0 bases at J, with 13 bases in the middle. This CDR3 reads CASNSDRSSGNTIYF. The CDR3 region has the DNA TGTGCCAGTAATTCCGACAGGAGCTCTGGAAACACCATATATTTT.

The V gene is TRBV13, the J gene TRBJ2-7, with TRBD2 matching over 16 bases. Germline V gives CDR1 PRHDT, CDR2 FYEKMQ (reference sequence). The J segment lost 13 bases and the V segment lost 5 bases, leaving 11 bases of the junction unmatched. CDR3 length equals 15 residues. CDR3 protein: CASSMGLAGGLSSYF. In nucleotides, the CDR3 is TGTGCCAGCAGCATGGGACTAGCGGGAGGGCTCTCCAGTTACTTC.

The chain carries TRBV5-6 and TRBJ2-7, with 9 bases fitting TRBD1. V lost 4 bases, J lost 7 bases, and 12 bases stayed unmatched. This CDR3 contains 15 residues. Germline lookup yields CDR1 SGHDT and CDR2 YYEEEE. The CDR3 here is CASSALQGASGEQYF. CDR3 sequence (DNA): TGTGCCAGCAGCGCCCTACAGGGGGCGAGTGGGGAGCAGTACTTC.

The V gene is TRBV28, the J gene TRBJ2-7; 10 bases map to TRBD1. In germline, CDR1 is MDHEN, CDR2 SYDVKM. This CDR3 contains 15 residues. V shed 5 bases, J shed 5 bases, and the junction held 9 bases outside the gene matches. CDR3 sequence: CASSRAGTGDHEQYF. Written as DNA, the CDR3 is TGTGCCAGCAGTAGAGCCGGGACAGGGGACCACGAGCAGTACTTC.

The V and J genes are TRBV5-8 and TRBJ1-4; D is undetermined. In germline, CDR1 is SGHTS, CDR2 YDEGEE. Trimming removed 4 bases at V and 3 bases at J, with 13 bases between. The length of the CDR3 is 15 residues. CDR3 coding DNA: TGTGCCAGCAGCATCTACCAAGTCGCTAATGAAAAACTGTTTTTT. This translates into CASSIYQVANEKLFF. The full variable domain, in which reference TRBV5-8 and TRBJ1-4 provide the parts outside the CDR3, is EAGVTQSPTHLIKTRGQQATLRCSPISGHTSVYWYQQALGLGLQFLLWYDEGEERNRGNFPPRFSGRQFPNYSSELNVNALELEDSALYLCASSIYQVANEKLFFGSGTQLSVL.